What follows is one T cell receptor (beta chain) and its context. The authors' processing: For nucleated cells, counts were estimated from reference gene primer amplification. TCRdb keeps only in-frame clones here, not all; method: immunoSEQ multiplex PCR. V and J calls and clone size come straight from that table; D and trimming were deduced from the DNA. The sample lists tens of thousands of clones, roughly 91% occurring once. The data derive from a study of blood T cell repertoires in COVID-19. Overall study: Samples representing acute and convalescent COVID-19 were sourced from the United States, Italy and Spain. Nucleic acid was either cDNA or gDNA, and it came from T cells, B-cell-depleted T cells, or PBMCs.

The source is a man between 70 and 80 years old with active or convalescent COVID-19. Material: peripheral blood.

The chain's CDR3 is CASSSGTGIQPQHF. Here the CDR3 DNA reads TGTGCCAGCAGCTCTGGGACAGGGATTCAGCCCCAGCATTTT. The chain employs TRBV7-9 and TRBJ1-5; 9 bases line up with TRBD1. This CDR3 region has 14 residues. Germline V lookup: CDR1 SEHNR, CDR2 FQNEAQ (reference sequence). J was trimmed by 6 bases and V by 4 bases; bases with no gene match: 4.